Listed here is a single T cell receptor (beta chain). Antigen unknown. Sequenced material consisted of expressed TCRB transcripts (all of the isolated RNA was reverse transcribed). Measured with immunoSEQ multiplex PCR; TCRdb has only the in-frame clones, and not every one. The sample records some 410,000 clones, approximately 13% being singletons. The sample originates from a study of beta chain features in type 1 diabetes. Study observations and caveats: Researchers report that Type 1 diabetes patients had moderately but significantly shorter TCRB CDR3s across all four CD4+ subsets.

The sample taken for sequencing was naive CD4+ T cells from blood. This receptor was identified in a man aged 25-45 years in good health.

CDR3 amino acids: CASSPKDSNTGELFF. Here the CDR3 DNA reads TGTGCCAGCTCACCGAAGGACAGCAACACCGGGGAGCTGTTTTTT. This chain uses TRBV18 with TRBJ2-2; D might be TRBD1 (6 bases). Per the germline V gene, CDR1 is KGHSH and CDR2 is LQKENI. V lost 3 bases and J 2 bases, leaving 10 bases between the germline ends. This CDR3 spans 15 amino acids. Combining the CDR3 with reference TRBV18 and TRBJ2-2 gives the whole variable domain NAGVMQNPRHLVRRRGQEARLRCSPMKGHSHVYWYRQLPEEGLKFMVYLQKENIIDESGMPKERFSAEFPKEGPSILRIQQVVRGDSAAYFCASSPKDSNTGELFFGEGSRLTVL.